This section outlines one T cell receptor beta chain sequence together with its context. Its antigen is still unknown. This entry comes from a study of beta chain features in type 1 diabetes. Study results and limitations: Compared to healthy donors, patients appeared to have naive, central memory and Treg TCRB repertoires that were more alike. Type 1 diabetes patients showed fewer insertions and more deletions at VDJ junctions.

The whole isolated RNA underwent reverse transcription, so sequencing captured expressed TCRB transcripts. The assay was immunoSEQ multiplex PCR, and TCRdb's table has in-frame clones only and misses some. Among a few hundred thousand clones, 27% were seen once, and the ten largest hold 4%. Germline V lookup: CDR1 GTSNPN, CDR2 SVGIG (reference sequence). The CDR3 loop spans 15 amino acids. V was trimmed by 3 bases and J by 2 bases, leaving 14 bases between them. Every donor provided one heparinised blood draw, which averaged about 120 mL. Via the markers CD45RO/CCR7/CD25/CD127/CD95/CD27, stem cell-like memory, regulatory, central memory and naive CD4+ cells were sorted.

The sequenced sample consisted of central memory CD4+ T cells from blood. The chain recombines TRBV30 with TRBJ1-5; D gene ambiguous. This receptor was taken from a man aged 25-45 years in good health. CDR3 protein: CAWSLKRVGNQPQHF. The DNA for the CDR3 is TGTGCCTGGAGCCTCAAGAGGGTTGGCAATCAGCCCCAGCATTTT.